The subject of this entry is one T cell receptor beta chain. Antigen specificity is unknown. The CDR3 consists of 14 residues. The V and J ends lost 8 bases and 9 bases respectively, with 22 bases between them. This sample was taken from a study of type 1 and type 2 diabetes patients. Genomic DNA was the PCR template. Amplification of the beta chain CDR3 used 30 forward and 13 reverse multiplex primers. TCRdb processed the multiplex PCR reads anew with MiXCR; each CDR3 protein has one entry. Of 270,000 or so distinct CDR3 sequences listed, roughly 48% were seen once; the top ten hold 12% to 15%. Study-wide findings and caveats: Type 2 diabetes and control samples shared highly correlated V and J usage, averaging roughly 0.97.

The receptor's source is a man between 18 and 35 years old with type 2 diabetes. This chain joins TRBV12-3 or TRBV12-4 and TRBJ2-5; D remains ambiguous. The sequenced sample consisted of peripheral blood mononuclear cells (PBMCs). CDR3 in DNA: TGTGCCAGCGGCTTAGTAGCCACCAAGATACCCCAGTACTTC. Translation gives CASGLVATKIPQYF.